The subject of this entry is one T cell receptor (beta chain). Its antigen is undetermined. The CDR3 totals 16 residues. Trimming stripped 5 bases from V and 1 base from J, with 12 bases between. Germline CDR1 is SGHTA and CDR2 is FQGNSA. This entry comes from a study of beta chain features in type 1 diabetes. Whole-study results and caveats: Whatever favoring of shorter templates PCR might show would apply equally to patients and controls.

The entirety of the isolated RNA underwent reverse transcription, so expressed TCRB transcripts were sequenced. Data came from immunoSEQ multiplex PCR; TCRdb stores just in-frame clones and leaves some out. The sample carries about 450,000 clones, about 10% recorded once. Sample: naive CD4+ T cells from blood. This chain links TRBV7-2 with TRBJ2-6; a possible D gene is TRBD2 (5 bases). The receptor comes from a young woman in good health. CDR3 region: CASSPGVLSGANVLTF. DNA of the CDR3: TGTGCCAGCAGCCCCGGGGTTCTATCTGGGGCCAACGTCCTGACTTTC.